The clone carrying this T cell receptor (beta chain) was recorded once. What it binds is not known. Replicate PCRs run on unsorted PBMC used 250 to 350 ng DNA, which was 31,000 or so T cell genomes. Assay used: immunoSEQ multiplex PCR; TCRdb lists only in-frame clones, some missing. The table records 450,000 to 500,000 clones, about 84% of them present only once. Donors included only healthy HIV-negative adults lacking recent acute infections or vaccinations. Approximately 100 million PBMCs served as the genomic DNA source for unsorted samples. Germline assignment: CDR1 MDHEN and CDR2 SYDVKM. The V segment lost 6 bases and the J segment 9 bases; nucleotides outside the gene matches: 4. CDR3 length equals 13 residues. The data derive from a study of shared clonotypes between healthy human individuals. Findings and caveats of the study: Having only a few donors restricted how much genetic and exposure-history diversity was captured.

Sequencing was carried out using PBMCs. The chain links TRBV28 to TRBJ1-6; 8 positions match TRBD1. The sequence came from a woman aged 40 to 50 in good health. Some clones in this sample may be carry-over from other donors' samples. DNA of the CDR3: TGTGCCAGCAGAAGACAGGGGAGTTCACCCCTCCACTTT. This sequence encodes CASRRQGSSPLHF.